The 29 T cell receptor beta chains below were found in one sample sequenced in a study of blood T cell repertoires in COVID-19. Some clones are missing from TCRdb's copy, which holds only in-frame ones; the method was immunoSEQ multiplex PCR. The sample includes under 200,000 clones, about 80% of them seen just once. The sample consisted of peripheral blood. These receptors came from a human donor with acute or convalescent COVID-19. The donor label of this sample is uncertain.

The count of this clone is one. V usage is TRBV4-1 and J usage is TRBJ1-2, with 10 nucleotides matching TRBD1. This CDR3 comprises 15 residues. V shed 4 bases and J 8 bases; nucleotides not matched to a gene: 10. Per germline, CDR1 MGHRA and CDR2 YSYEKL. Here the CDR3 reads CASSRPGQGVEGYTF. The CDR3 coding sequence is TGCGCCAGCAGCCGCCCCGGACAGGGGGTGGAAGGCTACACCTTC.

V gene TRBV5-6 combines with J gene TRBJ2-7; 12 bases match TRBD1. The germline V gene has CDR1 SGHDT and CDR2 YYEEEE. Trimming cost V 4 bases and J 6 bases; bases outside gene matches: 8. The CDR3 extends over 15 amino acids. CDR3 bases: TGTGCCAGCAGCAAACCGGGACAGGGGGCAGGCGAGCAGTACTTC. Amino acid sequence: CASSKPGQGAGEQYF.

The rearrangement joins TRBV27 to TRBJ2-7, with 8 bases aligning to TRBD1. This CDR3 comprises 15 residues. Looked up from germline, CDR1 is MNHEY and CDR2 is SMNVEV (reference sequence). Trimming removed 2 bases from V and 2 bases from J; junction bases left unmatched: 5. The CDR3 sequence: CASSLPGTGPYEQYF. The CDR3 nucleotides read TGTGCCAGCAGTTTACCGGGGACAGGTCCCTACGAGCAGTACTTC.

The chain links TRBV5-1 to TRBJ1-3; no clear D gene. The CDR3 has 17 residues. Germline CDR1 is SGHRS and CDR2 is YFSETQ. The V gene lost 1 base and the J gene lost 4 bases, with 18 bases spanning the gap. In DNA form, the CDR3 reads TGCGCCAGCAGCTTGTTGTCTGGGGAGAACGTGGGAAACACCATATATTTT. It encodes CASSLLSGENVGNTIYF.

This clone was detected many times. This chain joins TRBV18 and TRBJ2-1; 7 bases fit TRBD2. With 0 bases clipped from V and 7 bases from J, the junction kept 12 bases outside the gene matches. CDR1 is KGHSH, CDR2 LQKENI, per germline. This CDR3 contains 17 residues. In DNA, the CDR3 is TGTGCCAGCTCACCACCGAGGGGCGGGAGCAGTCAGAATGAGCAGTTCTTC. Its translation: CASSPPRGGSSQNEQFF.

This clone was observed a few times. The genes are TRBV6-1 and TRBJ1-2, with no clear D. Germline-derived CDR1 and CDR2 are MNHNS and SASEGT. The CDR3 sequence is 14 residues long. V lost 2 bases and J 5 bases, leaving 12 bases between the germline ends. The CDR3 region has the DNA TGTGCCAGCAGTGAACGAACAGCTGGTTATGGCTACACCTTC. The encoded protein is CASSERTAGYGYTF.

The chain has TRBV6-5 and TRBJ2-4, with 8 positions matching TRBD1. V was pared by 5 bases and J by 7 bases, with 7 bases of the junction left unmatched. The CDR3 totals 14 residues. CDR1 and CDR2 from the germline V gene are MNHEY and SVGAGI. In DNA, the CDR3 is TGTGCCAGCAGTCCACGGACAGGGCGGAACATTCAGTACTTC. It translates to CASSPRTGRNIQYF.

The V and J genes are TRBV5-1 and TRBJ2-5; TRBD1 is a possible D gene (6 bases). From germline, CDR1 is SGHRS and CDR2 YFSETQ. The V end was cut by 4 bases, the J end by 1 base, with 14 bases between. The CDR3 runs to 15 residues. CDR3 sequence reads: CASSPNTGPQETQYF. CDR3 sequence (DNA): TGCGCCAGCAGCCCAAATACAGGGCCCCAAGAGACCCAGTACTTC.

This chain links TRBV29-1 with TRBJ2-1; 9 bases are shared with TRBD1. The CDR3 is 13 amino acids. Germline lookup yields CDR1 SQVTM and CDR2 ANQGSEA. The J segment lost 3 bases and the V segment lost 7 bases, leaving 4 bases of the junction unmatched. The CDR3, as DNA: TGCAGCGCCGCGGGACAGGGCTACAATGAGCAGTTCTTC. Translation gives CSAAGQGYNEQFF.

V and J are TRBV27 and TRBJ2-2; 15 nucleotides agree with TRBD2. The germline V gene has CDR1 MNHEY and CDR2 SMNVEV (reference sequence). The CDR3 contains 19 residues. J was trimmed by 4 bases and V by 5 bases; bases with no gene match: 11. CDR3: CASSPQRTSGGAATGELFF. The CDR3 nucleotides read TGTGCCAGCAGTCCGCAAAGGACTAGCGGGGGGGCGGCCACCGGGGAGCTGTTTTTT.

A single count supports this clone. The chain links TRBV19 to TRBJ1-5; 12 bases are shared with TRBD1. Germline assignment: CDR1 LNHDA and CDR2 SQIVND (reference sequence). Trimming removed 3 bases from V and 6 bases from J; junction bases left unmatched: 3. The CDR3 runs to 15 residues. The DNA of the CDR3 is TGTGCCAGTAGTATGGGACAGGGGGCGATTCAGCCCCAGCATTTT. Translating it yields CASSMGQGAIQPQHF.

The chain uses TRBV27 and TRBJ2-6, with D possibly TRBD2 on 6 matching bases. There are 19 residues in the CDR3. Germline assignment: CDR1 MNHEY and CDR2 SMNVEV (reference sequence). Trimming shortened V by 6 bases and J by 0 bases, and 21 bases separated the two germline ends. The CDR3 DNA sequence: TGTGCCAGCAGCGGTAATTGGGGAGGCAGGAACTCTGGGGCCAACGTCCTGACTTTC. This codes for CASSGNWGGRNSGANVLTF.

CDR3 DNA sequence: TGTGCCAGCAGTGACTTGGAGGACGCCGGAGCTCTCTATGGCTACACCTTC. Amino acid sequence: CASSDLEDAGALYGYTF. The rearrangement joins TRBV2 to TRBJ1-2; no reliable D call. Trimming took off 3 bases at V and 4 bases at J, with 21 bases between the two ends. The length of the CDR3 is 17 residues. The germline CDR1 and CDR2 sequences are SNHLY and FYNNEI.

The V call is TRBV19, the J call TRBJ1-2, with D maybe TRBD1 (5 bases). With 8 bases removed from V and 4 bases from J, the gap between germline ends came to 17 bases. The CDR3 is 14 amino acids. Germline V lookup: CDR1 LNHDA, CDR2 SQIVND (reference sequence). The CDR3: CASQIKGKTYGYTF. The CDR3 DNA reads TGTGCCAGTCAAATTAAGGGGAAAACCTATGGCTACACCTTC.

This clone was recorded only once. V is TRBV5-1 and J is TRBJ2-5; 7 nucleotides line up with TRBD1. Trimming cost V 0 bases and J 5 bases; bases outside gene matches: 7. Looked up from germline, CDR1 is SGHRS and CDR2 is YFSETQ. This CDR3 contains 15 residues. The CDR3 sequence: CASSLAQGVVETQYF. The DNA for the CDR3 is TGCGCCAGCAGCTTGGCTCAGGGGGTGGTGGAGACCCAGTACTTC.

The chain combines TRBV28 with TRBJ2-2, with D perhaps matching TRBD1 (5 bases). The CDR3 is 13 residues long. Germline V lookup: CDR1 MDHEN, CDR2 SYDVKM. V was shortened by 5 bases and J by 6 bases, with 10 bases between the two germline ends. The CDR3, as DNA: TGTGCCAGCAGTACAGGATCCGCCGGGGAGCTGTTTTTT. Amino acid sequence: CASSTGSAGELFF.

The CDR3 DNA sequence: TGTGCCTGGAGTGTACCGGGACAGGGCTCCTACAATGAGCAGTTCTTC. It translates to CAWSVPGQGSYNEQFF. The chain combines TRBV30 with TRBJ2-1; 9 bases line up with TRBD1. The CDR3 has 16 residues. The V segment lost 0 bases and the J segment 0 bases; nucleotides outside the gene matches: 3. Germline V gene lookup returns CDR1 GTSNPN and CDR2 SVGIG (reference sequence).

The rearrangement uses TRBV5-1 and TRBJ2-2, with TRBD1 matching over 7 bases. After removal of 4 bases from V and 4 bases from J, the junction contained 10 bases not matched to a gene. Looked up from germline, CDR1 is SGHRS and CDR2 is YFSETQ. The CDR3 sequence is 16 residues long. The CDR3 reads CASSTGQSVGTGELFF. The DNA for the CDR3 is TGCGCCAGCAGCACGGGACAGTCCGTTGGCACCGGGGAGCTGTTTTTT.

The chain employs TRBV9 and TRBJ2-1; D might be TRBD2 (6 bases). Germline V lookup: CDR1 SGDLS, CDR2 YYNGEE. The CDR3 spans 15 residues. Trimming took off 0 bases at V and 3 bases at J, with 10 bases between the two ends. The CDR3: CASSVVAGLYNEQFF. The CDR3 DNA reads TGTGCCAGCAGCGTAGTGGCGGGACTCTACAATGAGCAGTTCTTC.

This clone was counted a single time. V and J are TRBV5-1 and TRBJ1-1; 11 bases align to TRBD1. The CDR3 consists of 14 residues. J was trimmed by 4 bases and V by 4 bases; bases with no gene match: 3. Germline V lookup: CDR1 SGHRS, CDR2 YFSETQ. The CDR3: CASSPGTGGTEAFF. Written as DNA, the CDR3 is TGCGCCAGCAGCCCGGGGACAGGGGGCACTGAAGCTTTCTTT.

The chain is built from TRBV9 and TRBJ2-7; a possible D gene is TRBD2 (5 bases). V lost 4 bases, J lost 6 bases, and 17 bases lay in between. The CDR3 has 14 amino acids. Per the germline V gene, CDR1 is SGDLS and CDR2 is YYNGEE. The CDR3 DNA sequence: TGTGCCAGCAGCCCAAGGGTTAGCGCGGGCGAGCAGTACTTC. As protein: CASSPRVSAGEQYF.

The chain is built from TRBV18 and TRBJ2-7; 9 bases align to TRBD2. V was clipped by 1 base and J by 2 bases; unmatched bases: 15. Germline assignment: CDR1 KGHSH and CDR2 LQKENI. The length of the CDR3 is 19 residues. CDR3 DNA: TGTGCCAGCTCACCACACGCGGCTGAAGCGGGAGGCGGTCCCTACGAGCAGTACTTC. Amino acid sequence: CASSPHAAEAGGGPYEQYF.

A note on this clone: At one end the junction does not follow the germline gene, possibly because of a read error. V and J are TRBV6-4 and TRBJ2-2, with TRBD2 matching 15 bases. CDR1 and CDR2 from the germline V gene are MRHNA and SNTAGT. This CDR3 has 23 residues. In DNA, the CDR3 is TGTGCCAGCACTGACGATGGACCCGGGGGGGGACTAGCGGGAGGAGTCGGCACCGGGGAGCTGTTTTTT. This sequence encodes CASTDDGPGGGLAGGVGTGELFF.

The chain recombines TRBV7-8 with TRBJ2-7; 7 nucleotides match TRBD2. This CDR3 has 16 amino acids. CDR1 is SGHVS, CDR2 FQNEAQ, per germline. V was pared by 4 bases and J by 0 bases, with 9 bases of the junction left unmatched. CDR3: CASSSVAGPSSYEQYF. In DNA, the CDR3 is TGTGCCAGCAGCTCGGTAGCGGGTCCGAGCTCCTACGAGCAGTACTTC.

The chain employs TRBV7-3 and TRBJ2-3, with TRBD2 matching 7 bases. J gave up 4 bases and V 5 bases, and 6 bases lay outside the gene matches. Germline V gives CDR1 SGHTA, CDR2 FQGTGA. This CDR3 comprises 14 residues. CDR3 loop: CASSRNGGSDTQYF. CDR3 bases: TGTGCCAGCAGCAGGAACGGGGGGTCAGATACGCAGTATTTT. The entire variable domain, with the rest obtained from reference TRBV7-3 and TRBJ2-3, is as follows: GAGVSQTPSNKVTEKGKYVELRCDPISGHTALYWYRQSLGQGPEFLIYFQGTGAADDSGLPNDRFFAVRPEGSVSTLKIQRTERGDSAVYLCASSRNGGSDTQYFGPGTRLTVL.

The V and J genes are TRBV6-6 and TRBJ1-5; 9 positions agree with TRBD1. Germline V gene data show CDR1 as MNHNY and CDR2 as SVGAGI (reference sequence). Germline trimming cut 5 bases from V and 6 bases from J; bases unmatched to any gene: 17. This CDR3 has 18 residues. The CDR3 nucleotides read TGTGCCAGCAGTCGATATTCCCCGGGGACAGGGTTGGTTCAGCCCCAGCATTTT. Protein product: CASSRYSPGTGLVQPQHF.

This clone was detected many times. The CDR3 reads CASTEGWTSGSTDTQYF. CDR3 nucleotide sequence: TGTGCCAGCACCGAGGGATGGACTAGCGGGAGCACAGATACGCAGTATTTT. This chain joins TRBV2 and TRBJ2-3; 11 bases are shared with TRBD2. The CDR3 loop spans 17 amino acids. Unmatched junction bases numbered 9, after V lost 7 bases and J lost 0 bases. CDR1 and CDR2 from the germline V gene are SNHLY and FYNNEI.

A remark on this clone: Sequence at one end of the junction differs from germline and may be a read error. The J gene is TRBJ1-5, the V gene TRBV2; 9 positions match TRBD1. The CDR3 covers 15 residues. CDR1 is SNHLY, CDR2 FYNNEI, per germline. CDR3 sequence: CASSEAGTGSQPQHF. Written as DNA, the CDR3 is TGTGCCAGCAGCGAAGCCGGGACAGGGAGTCAGCCCCAGCATTTT.

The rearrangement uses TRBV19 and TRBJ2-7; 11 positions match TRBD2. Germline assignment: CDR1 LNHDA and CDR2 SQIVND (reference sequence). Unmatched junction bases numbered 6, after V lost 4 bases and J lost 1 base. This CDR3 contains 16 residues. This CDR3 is CASSNTGTSGSYEQYF. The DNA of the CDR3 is TGTGCCAGTAGTAATACCGGGACTAGCGGTTCCTACGAGCAGTACTTC.